This T cell receptor (beta chain) emerged from a study of PD-1 blockade in classical Hodgkin lymphoma. Of note for this clone: The antigen remains unidentified.

Overall study findings and caveats: When set against healthy donors, newly diagnosed patients were reported to show lower baseline TCR diversity.

Repertoires were generated with immunoSEQ multiplex PCR, while TCRdb's copy carries only in-frame clones and drops some. The sample has approximately 96,000 clones, under 95% seen once; the top ten hold 2%. The CDR3 contains 14 residues. Germline CDR1 is MNHEY and CDR2 is SMNVEV (reference sequence). V lost 5 bases and J 7 bases, leaving 15 bases between the germline ends. Regarding time point: cycle 4 day 1 (C4D1), after 5 to 7 weeks of nivolumab. Relapse after autologous stem cell transplantation occurred in every patient, and brentuximab vedotin exposure varied. Sequencing was performed on peripheral blood mononuclear cells (PBMCs), taken before the fourth cycle of nivolumab. This receptor was identified in a human donor with classical Hodgkin lymphoma. V usage is TRBV27 and J usage is TRBJ1-5, with D perhaps matching TRBD1 (5 bases). The CDR3 sequence: CASSVASGLQPQHF. Written as DNA, the CDR3 is TGTGCCAGCAGTGTAGCCTCAGGGCTACAGCCCCAGCATTTT.